The 24 T cell receptor beta chains in this list originate from one sample, sequenced in a study of blood T cells in healthy people across ages. Sample-barcoded 5' priming and a J-beta primer mix drove a second PCR of about 6 to 12 cycles. TCRdb processed the 5' RACE reads anew with MiXCR; each CDR3 protein has one entry. The table includes about 680,000 distinct CDR3 sequences, around 49% detected once. The sequencing sample was made of blood. The receptor source for this set is a woman aged 60 to 75 in good health.

This clonotype was seen ten or more times. This rearrangement joins TRBV5-1 to TRBJ2-7, with D uncertain. This CDR3 spans 13 amino acids. Germline V gene lookup returns CDR1 SGHRS and CDR2 YFSETQ. V gave up 1 base and J gave up 2 bases, with 7 bases separating them. The CDR3 DNA reads TGCGCCAGCAGCTTGACACCAACCTACGAGCAGTACTTC. As protein: CASSLTPTYEQYF.

This clonotype showed up just a few times. The V gene is TRBV10-3, the J gene TRBJ2-2; possibly TRBD2 for D (6 bases). V lost 7 bases and J 3 bases, leaving 21 bases between the germline ends. The CDR3 is 17 amino acids. Germline-derived CDR1 and CDR2 are ENHRY and SYGVKD. CDR3 coding DNA: TGTGCCATCACCTCGCAGGGCGGGATCACGGACACCGGGGAGCTGTTTTTT. This codes for CAITSQGGITDTGELFF.

The genes are TRBV7-2 and TRBJ2-6; D not resolved. Deletions cut 5 bases from V and 4 bases from J, with 6 bases between. The CDR3 sequence is 13 residues long. Germline-derived CDR1 and CDR2 are SGHTA and FQGNSA. The CDR3 DNA sequence: TGTGCCAGCAGCCGGATGGGGGCCAACGTCCTGACTTTC. It codes for CASSRMGANVLTF.

This clonotype was counted at least ten times. The chain links TRBV11-3 to TRBJ2-1; 9 positions agree with TRBD2. V lost 2 bases, J lost 9 bases, and 5 bases stayed unmatched. The CDR3 length is 14 residues. In germline, CDR1 is SGHNT, CDR2 YENEEA. CDR3: CASSLLSGSAEQFF. Here the CDR3 DNA reads TGTGCCAGCAGCTTACTTAGCGGGAGTGCTGAGCAGTTCTTC.

The gene calls are TRBV4-3 and TRBJ2-7; D assignment may be TRBD1 or TRBD2 (5 bases each). Gene TRBJ2-5 matches the end of the DNA better, so the J call may be wrong. This CDR3 spans 13 amino acids. The V gene's germline CDR1 is LGHNA and CDR2 YSLEER. The DNA for the CDR3 is TGCGCCAGCAGCCATAAGAGGGACGAGACCCAGTACTTC. Protein: CASSHKRDETQYF.

The chain carries TRBV20-1 and TRBJ2-3, with D possibly called TRBD1 or TRBD2 (5 bases each). CDR3 length equals 15 residues. Germline lookup yields CDR1 DFQATT and CDR2 SNEGSKA (reference sequence). Trimming stripped 6 bases from V and 3 bases from J, with 19 bases between. Here the CDR3 reads CSASYRGAGTDTQYF. CDR3 sequence (DNA): TGCAGTGCCAGTTATCGAGGGGCCGGGACAGATACGCAGTATTTT.

The chain carries TRBV18 and TRBJ2-2, with D perhaps matching TRBD1 (5 bases). The CDR3 length is 15 residues. Germline V gene lookup returns CDR1 KGHSH and CDR2 LQKENI. The V end lost 0 bases, the J end lost 4 bases, and 9 bases lay between the germline ends. DNA for the CDR3: TGTGCCAGCTCACCACCGTCAGGGATCACCGGGGAGCTGTTTTTT. This gives the protein CASSPPSGITGELFF. Supplemented by reference TRBV18 and TRBJ2-2, the full variable domain reads NAGVMQNPRHLVRRRGQEARLRCSPMKGHSHVYWYRQLPEEGLKFMVYLQKENIIDESGMPKERFSAEFPKEGPSILRIQQVVRGDSAAYFCASSPPSGITGELFFGEGSRLTVL.

As concerns this clonotype: A much larger clonotype is one base distant, so this may be a read error. This rearrangement joins TRBV20-1 to TRBJ1-5; TRBD1 agrees at 8 bases. This CDR3 contains 15 residues. V lost 6 bases to trimming and J lost 9 bases; unmatched junction nucleotides: 16. Germline CDR1 DFQATT, CDR2 SNEGSKA (reference sequence). The CDR3 DNA follows: TGCAGTGCGATCGACCGGGACAGGTGGATTCGGCCCCAGCATTTT. It codes for CSAIDRDRWIRPQHF.

V usage is TRBV29-1 and J usage is TRBJ2-7; 13 bases align to TRBD2. Germline loops: CDR1 SQVTM, CDR2 ANQGSEA. This CDR3 contains 16 residues. V shed 6 bases and J 5 bases; nucleotides not matched to a gene: 13. The CDR3 DNA reads TGCAGCGTCAACGGTGGGACTAGCGGGGACCCAAACGAGCAGTACTTC. Translation gives CSVNGGTSGDPNEQYF.

This clonotype has just a few counts. The chain carries TRBV9 and TRBJ2-7; 7 nucleotides line up with TRBD1. With 0 bases clipped from V and 3 bases from J, the junction kept 3 bases outside the gene matches. The germline V gene has CDR1 SGDLS and CDR2 YYNGEE. The CDR3 length is 14 residues. The CDR3 loop reads CASSVAPGGYEQYF. The CDR3, as DNA: TGTGCCAGCAGCGTAGCCCCAGGGGGCTACGAGCAGTACTTC. Using reference TRBV9 and TRBJ2-7 for the parts outside the CDR3, the full variable domain is DSGVTQTPKHLITATGQRVTLRCSPRSGDLSVYWYQQSLDQGLQFLIQYYNGEERAKGNILERFSAQQFPDLHSELNLSSLELGDSALYFCASSVAPGGYEQYFGPGTRLTVT.

V is TRBV4-3 and J is TRBJ2-1, with 15 bases aligning to TRBD2. The CDR3 is 16 amino acids. Losses at the gene ends were 4 bases for V and 13 bases for J; bases not matched to a gene: 11. The V gene's germline CDR1 is LGHNA and CDR2 YSLEER. The CDR3 DNA sequence: TGCGCCAGCAGCCGAGGACTAGCGGGAGGGCAAGAGACCCAGTTCTTC. It translates to CASSRGLAGGQETQFF.

The CDR3 DNA reads as TGCAGTGCTGGTTCCGGGACAGGGGGCGGGGAGCAGTACTTC. Its translation: CSAGSGTGGGEQYF. The chain links TRBV20-1 to TRBJ2-7; 12 bases are shared with TRBD1. Germline V gene data show CDR1 as DFQATT and CDR2 as SNEGSKA (reference sequence). This CDR3 has 14 amino acids. V was clipped by 5 bases and J by 7 bases; unmatched bases: 9.

For this clonotype: A much larger clone differs by one base, so this may be a read error. The gene calls are TRBV5-1 and TRBJ2-1, with D unresolved. V lost 0 bases and J lost 10, with 14 bases in between. The CDR3 has 14 amino acids. The V gene's germline CDR1 is SGHRS and CDR2 YFSETQ. In DNA form, the CDR3 reads TGCGCCAGCAGCTTGGCTGGCAGAGGCTCCGAGCAGTTCTTC. Protein: CASSLAGRGSEQFF. The full variable domain, rest sourced from reference TRBV5-1 and TRBJ2-1, is KAGVTQTPRYLIKTRGQQVTLSCSPISGHRSVSWYQQTPGQGLQFLFEYFSETQRNKGNFPGRFSGRQFSNSRSEMNVSTLELGDSALYLCASSLAGRGSEQFFGPGTRLTVL.

This clonotype was seen only a few times. The chain links TRBV15 to TRBJ2-5; tentative D call: TRBD1 (7 bases). Germline V lookup: CDR1 LNHNV, CDR2 YYDKDF (reference sequence). The length of the CDR3 is 15 residues. Trimming removed 1 base from V and 2 bases from J, with 11 bases in between. The CDR3 DNA reads TGTGCCACCAGCAGAGGCGGGACAGCTCAAGAGACCCAGTACTTC. It codes for CATSRGGTAQETQYF.

The sample holds a few counts of this clonotype. V gene TRBV27 combines with J gene TRBJ1-6; D might be TRBD1 (6 bases). The CDR3 contains 15 residues. From germline, CDR1 is MNHEY and CDR2 SMNVEV (reference sequence). V gave up 2 bases and J gave up 10 bases, with 15 bases separating them. The CDR3 here is CASSLGGQIFSPLHF. The DNA for the CDR3 is TGTGCCAGCAGTTTAGGGGGGCAGATTTTCTCACCCCTCCACTTT.

This clonotype was detected only a few times. The rearrangement joins TRBV4-1 to TRBJ2-5, with TRBD2 identical over 14 bases. With 1 base clipped from V and 4 bases from J, the junction kept 5 bases outside the gene matches. The CDR3 loop spans 17 amino acids. Germline V lookup: CDR1 MGHRA, CDR2 YSYEKL. Written as DNA, the CDR3 is TGCGCCAGCAGCCAAGGGGGGACTAGCGGGAGTCGAGAGACCCAGTACTTC. This gives the protein CASSQGGTSGSRETQYF.

Points on this clonotype: A much larger clone sits a single nucleotide away, making a read error possible. The V call is TRBV30, the J call TRBJ2-5; 8 positions agree with TRBD2. The germline CDR1 and CDR2 sequences are GTSNPN and SVGIG (reference sequence). The ends lost 1 base at V and 11 bases at J; junction bases unmatched: 15. The length of the CDR3 is 15 residues. CDR3 region: CAWSGLIAGYNEQYF. The CDR3 nucleotides are TGTGCCTGGAGTGGCCTGATAGCGGGGTACAATGAGCAGTACTTC.

This clonotype was counted between two and nine times. The CDR3 bases are TGCAGCGTCGGACTAGCGGGAGATGGTGAGCAGTTCTTC. It is translated as CSVGLAGDGEQFF. This chain joins TRBV29-1 and TRBJ2-1, with 13 bases identical to TRBD2. Germline V CDR1 and CDR2: SQVTM, ANQGSEA. Trimming at V came to 6 bases and at J to 9 bases, leaving 5 bases not matched to a gene. The CDR3 covers 13 residues.

This chain uses TRBV27 with TRBJ2-7; no firm D call. The CDR3 length is 14 residues. V lost 5 bases and J lost 4, with 15 bases in between. Looked up from germline, CDR1 is MNHEY and CDR2 is SMNVEV (reference sequence). In nucleotides, the CDR3 is TGTGCCAGCAGTCCCGGTTCCAGCGATTACGAGCAGTACTTC. It encodes CASSPGSSDYEQYF.

The sample holds a few counts of this clonotype. This sequence joins TRBV12-3 or TRBV12-4 and TRBJ2-1, with TRBD1 matching 9 bases. V lost 6 bases, J lost 6 bases, and 6 bases stayed unmatched. The CDR3 sequence is 14 residues long. The CDR3 here is CASRTGTGSNEQFF. In DNA form, the CDR3 reads TGTGCCAGCAGGACCGGGACAGGGTCCAATGAGCAGTTCTTC.

This clonotype has a count of ten or more. V usage is TRBV3-1 and J usage is TRBJ2-4; D remains ambiguous. The CDR3 runs 14 residues. In germline, CDR1 is LGHDT, CDR2 YNNKEL (reference sequence). V was cut by 1 base and J by 0 bases, with 4 bases left in between. CDR3 DNA sequence: TGTGCCAGCAGCCAAGTTGTAGCCAAAAACATTCAGTACTTC. This translates into CASSQVVAKNIQYF. The full variable domain, its missing parts supplied by reference TRBV3-1 and TRBJ2-4, is DTAVSQTPKYLVTQMGNDKSIKCEQNLGHDTMYWYKQDSKKFLKIMFSYNNKELIINETVPNRFSPKSPDKAHLNLHINSLELGDSAVYFCASSQVVAKNIQYFGAGTRLSVL.

V and J are TRBV7-9 and TRBJ2-5; D might be TRBD1 (5 bases). Germline values: CDR1 SEHNR, CDR2 FQNEAQ (reference sequence). The germline V and J ends were trimmed by 5 bases and 7 bases, with 17 bases remaining between them. CDR3 length: 14 amino acids. The CDR3 protein is CASSPAGSVWTQYF. The CDR3 DNA is TGTGCCAGCAGCCCAGCAGGGTCGGTCTGGACCCAGTACTTC.

This clonotype appeared a single time. V and J are TRBV7-9 and TRBJ1-5, with D possibly matching TRBD1 (5 bases). The CDR3 spans 13 residues. The ends were cut back, 1 base at V and 8 bases at J, with 9 bases in the middle. CDR1 is SEHNR, CDR2 FQNEAQ, per germline (reference sequence). DNA for the CDR3: TGTGCCAGCAGCTTAGAAGGGGTCAAGCCCCAGCATTTT. Its translation: CASSLEGVKPQHF.

CDR3: CAIRDRGEGEQYF. The CDR3 DNA reads as TGTGCCATCAGGGACAGGGGAGAAGGCGAGCAGTACTTC. The chain recombines TRBV10-3 with TRBJ2-7, with 9 positions matching TRBD1. The CDR3 has 13 residues. The V and J ends lost 6 bases and 6 bases, in that order; junction bases with no gene match: 6. Germline lookup yields CDR1 ENHRY and CDR2 SYGVKD.